These 20 T cell receptor beta chains were all obtained from the same sample, sequenced in a study of CD8+CD57+ T cells in acquired aplastic anemia. Genomic DNA acted as the template from which TCR beta VDJ combination and CDR3 sequence profiling were carried out. TCRdb used MiXCR to reprocess the reads, holding one entry per CDR3 protein. The sample carries roughly 200,000 distinct CDR3 sequences, approximately 60% recorded once. Material for sequencing was sorted CD4+, CD8+, or CD8+CD57+ T cells (not recorded which) from PBMCs. All receptors come from a human donor in good health.

Ten or more counts support this clonotype. V gene TRBV2 combines with J gene TRBJ2-3; D perhaps matches TRBD2 (6 bases). The CDR3 loop spans 15 amino acids. With 5 bases removed from V and 6 bases from J, the gap between germline ends came to 18 bases. Per germline, CDR1 SNHLY and CDR2 FYNNEI. CDR3 sequence (DNA): TGTGCCAGCAGTTGGTCGGGAGACCTGGGCGATACGCAGTATTTT. Translated: CASSWSGDLGDTQYF.

This clonotype was recorded a few times. This chain joins TRBV19 and TRBJ2-3; possible D gene TRBD2, 6 bases. V shed 7 bases and J shed 0 bases, with 14 bases lying between them. The CDR3 length is 15 residues. Germline CDR1 LNHDA, CDR2 SQIVND (reference sequence). The CDR3 nucleotides read TGTGCCAGTATTCAAACCGGGACTAGCACAGATACGCAGTATTTT. It specifies CASIQTGTSTDTQYF.

The chain is built from TRBV29-1 and TRBJ2-3; D gene ambiguous. V was trimmed by 4 bases and J by 0 bases, leaving 14 bases between them. Germline V lookup: CDR1 SQVTM, CDR2 ANQGSEA. The CDR3 is 15 amino acids. The CDR3 region has the DNA TGCAGCGTTGTCAATCCGGCTATTAGCACAGATACGCAGTATTTT. Protein product: CSVVNPAISTDTQYF.

V usage is TRBV5-1 and J usage is TRBJ1-2; no clear D. Germline-derived CDR1 and CDR2 are SGHRS and YFSETQ. The ends were cut back, 0 bases at V and 6 bases at J, with 9 bases in the middle. This CDR3 is built from 13 residues. CDR3 DNA sequence: TGCGCCAGCAGCTTGGGGGCGCGGGATGGCTACACCTTC. It encodes CASSLGARDGYTF.

The rearrangement links TRBV19 to TRBJ1-2; D gene ambiguous. V was cut by 3 bases and J by 5 bases, with 7 bases left in between. CDR3 size: 12 residues. Germline CDR1 reads LNHDA; CDR2 reads SQIVND (reference sequence). CDR3 coding DNA: TGTGCCAGTAGTATCGCCTATTATGGCTACACCTTC. The encoded protein is CASSIAYYGYTF.

The J gene is TRBJ2-2, the V gene TRBV7-9; 7 nucleotides agree with TRBD1. The CDR3 has 15 amino acids. V shed 1 base, J shed 7 bases, and the junction held 6 bases outside the gene matches. Germline V gene data show CDR1 as SEHNR and CDR2 as FQNEAQ (reference sequence). The CDR3 here is CASSLVDRPIGELFF. The CDR3 coding sequence is TGTGCCAGCAGCTTAGTGGACAGGCCAATCGGGGAGCTGTTTTTT.

V gene TRBV15 combines with J gene TRBJ2-1; a weak D match, TRBD2 (5 bases). Germline CDR1 and CDR2: LNHNV and YYDKDF (reference sequence). The CDR3 is 15 residues long. Trimming pared 5 bases from V and 5 bases from J, leaving 16 bases between. The CDR3 DNA sequence: TGTGCCACCAGCCGACCACTAGTCCAGGACAATGAGCAGTTCTTC. Protein sequence: CATSRPLVQDNEQFF.

V is TRBV19 and J is TRBJ2-5; 7 positions agree with TRBD2. Germline V gene data show CDR1 as LNHDA and CDR2 as SQIVND (reference sequence). The CDR3 runs to 16 residues. The ends lost 5 bases at V and 2 bases at J; junction bases unmatched: 11. CDR3 DNA sequence: TGTGCCAGTAGTGTTCCAGCAGCGGGAAGGCAAGAGACCCAGTACTTC. Encoded protein: CASSVPAAGRQETQYF.

The chain links TRBV9 to TRBJ1-5; D perhaps matches TRBD1 (5 bases). With 0 bases removed from V and 13 bases from J, the gap between germline ends came to 11 bases. CDR1 and CDR2 (germline): SGDLS, YYNGEE. CDR3 length: 12 amino acids. The CDR3 DNA reads as TGTGCCAGCAGCGTAGGGGGCATGCCTCAGCATTTT. Amino acids: CASSVGGMPQHF.

V usage is TRBV20-1 and J usage is TRBJ1-5, with TRBD1 identical over 10 bases. The germline CDR1 and CDR2 sequences are DFQATT and SNEGSKA (reference sequence). V lost 3 bases and J lost 6; bases outside the gene matches: 8. The CDR3 runs to 15 residues. The CDR3 protein is CSARGTGESGQPQHF. In nucleotides, the CDR3 is TGCAGTGCTAGGGGGACAGGGGAAAGTGGTCAGCCCCAGCATTTT.

This clonotype turned up a few times. V and J are TRBV7-8 and TRBJ2-5; TRBD2 might be the D (7 bases). CDR3 size: 14 residues. The V and J ends lost 5 bases and 4 bases respectively, with 14 bases between them. Germline CDR1 is SGHVS and CDR2 is FQNEAQ. The CDR3 protein is CASSPEGGIETQYF. CDR3 coding DNA: TGTGCCAGCAGCCCAGAGGGGGGGATAGAGACCCAGTACTTC.

The chain is built from TRBV5-4 and TRBJ1-2, with a tentative D call TRBD1 (5 bases). This CDR3 region has 15 residues. Germline V CDR1 and CDR2: SGHNT, YYREEE (reference sequence). With 0 bases removed from V and 4 bases from J, the gap between germline ends came to 13 bases. CDR3 in DNA: TGTGCCAGCAGCTTGGAAGAGGCAGGGCCCTATGGCTACACCTTC. Protein product: CASSLEEAGPYGYTF.

CDR3 nucleotides: TGTGCCAGCAGCTCGTGGACAGGGCAGGAGCAGTACTTC. It specifies CASSSWTGQEQYF. V and J are TRBV7-9 and TRBJ2-7; 8 nucleotides agree with TRBD1. V lost 4 bases and J lost 7; bases outside the gene matches: 6. The CDR3 runs 13 residues. Germline V lookup: CDR1 SEHNR, CDR2 FQNEAQ (reference sequence).

V usage is TRBV20-1 and J usage is TRBJ2-1; unclear D gene. The germline V gene encodes CDR1 DFQATT and CDR2 SNEGSKA (reference sequence). With 6 bases removed from V and 8 bases from J, the gap between germline ends came to 17 bases. The CDR3 length is 13 residues. Written as DNA, the CDR3 is TGCAGTGCAGGGTACTCGATGGCCTATGAGCAGTTCTTC. It translates to CSAGYSMAYEQFF.

The sample holds a few counts of this clonotype. V gene TRBV2 combines with J gene TRBJ2-7; D unresolved. The CDR3 covers 13 residues. Trimming cost V 5 bases and J 0 bases, with 8 bases left between them. The germline V gene has CDR1 SNHLY and CDR2 FYNNEI. CDR3 sequence reads: CASSPPLSYEQYF. The CDR3 coding sequence is TGTGCCAGCAGTCCACCTCTCTCCTACGAGCAGTACTTC.

There are many counts of this clonotype. The gene calls are TRBV12-3 or TRBV12-4 and TRBJ2-1; the match to TRBD2 covers 13 bases. The CDR3 contains 15 residues. The V gene end was trimmed by 5 bases and the J gene end by 11 bases; junction bases not matched to a gene: 9. CDR3 residues: CASSPSTSGGTQQFF. CDR3 DNA: TGTGCCAGCAGTCCTTCGACTAGCGGGGGGACTCAGCAGTTCTTC.

The chain is built from TRBV20-1 and TRBJ2-5, with D unclear. Trimming stripped 3 bases from V and 2 bases from J, with 13 bases between. The CDR3 loop spans 14 amino acids. Germline V gene sequence: CDR1 DFQATT, CDR2 SNEGSKA (reference sequence). CDR3 DNA sequence: TGCAGTGCTAGTCTCTGGGAAAGTCAAGAGACCCAGTACTTC. It yields the protein CSASLWESQETQYF.

In this sample, this clonotype turned up a few times. The chain joins TRBV20-1 to TRBJ1-1; the match to TRBD1 covers 7 bases. Per the germline V gene, CDR1 is DFQATT and CDR2 is SNEGSKA (reference sequence). The V gene end was trimmed by 3 bases and the J gene end by 2 bases; junction bases not matched to a gene: 9. The CDR3 is 15 residues long. The CDR3 reads CSARARGVYNTEAFF. CDR3 in DNA: TGCAGTGCTAGGGCCAGGGGGGTGTACAACACTGAAGCTTTCTTT.

This rearrangement joins TRBV7-2 to TRBJ2-7, with D possibly called TRBD1 or TRBD2 (8 bases each). V lost 6 bases and J lost 7, with 22 bases in between. Germline V gene sequence: CDR1 SGHTA, CDR2 FQGNSA. There are 15 residues in the CDR3. CDR3 residues: CASSSPGQGLGEQYF. The DNA of the CDR3 is TGTGCCAGCAGTTCTCCCGGACAGGGACTAGGGGAGCAGTACTTC.

The chain employs TRBV9 and TRBJ1-6; TRBD1 might be the D (6 bases). The CDR3 is 17 residues long. Germline lookup yields CDR1 SGDLS and CDR2 YYNGEE. V dropped 0 bases and J dropped 3 bases, with 13 bases sitting between them. CDR3 amino acids: CASSVGQGQCYNSPLHF. CDR3 DNA sequence: TGTGCCAGCAGCGTAGGGCAGGGGCAGTGCTATAATTCACCCCTCCACTTT.